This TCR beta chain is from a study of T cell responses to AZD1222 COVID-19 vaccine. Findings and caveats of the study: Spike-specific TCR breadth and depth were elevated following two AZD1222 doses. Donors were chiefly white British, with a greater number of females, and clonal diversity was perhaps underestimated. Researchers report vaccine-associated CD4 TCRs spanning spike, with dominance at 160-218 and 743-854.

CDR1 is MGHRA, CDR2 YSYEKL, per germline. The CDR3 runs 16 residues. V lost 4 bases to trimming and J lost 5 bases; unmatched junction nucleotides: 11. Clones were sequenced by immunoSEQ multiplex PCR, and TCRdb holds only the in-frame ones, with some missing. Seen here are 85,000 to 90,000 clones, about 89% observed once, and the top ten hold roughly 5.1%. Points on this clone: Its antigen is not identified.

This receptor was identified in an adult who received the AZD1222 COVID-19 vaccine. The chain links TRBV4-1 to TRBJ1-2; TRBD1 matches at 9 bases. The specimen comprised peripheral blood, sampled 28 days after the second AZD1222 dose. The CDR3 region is CASSPGGTGLLYGYTF. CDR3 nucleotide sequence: TGCGCCAGCAGCCCTGGGGGGACAGGGCTACTTTATGGCTACACCTTC.